This record looks at one T cell receptor (beta chain) sequence and its context. These data come from a study of T cells in tuberculosis. Time point denoted: new active TB diagnosis, blood taken before or within 7 days of starting treatment. Profiling relied on immunoSEQ multiplex PCR, and the TCRdb table lists in-frame clones only, not all of them. The sample includes under 40,000 clones, about 84% of them seen just once. This sequence originates from an adult with tuberculosis. The specimen was PBMCs, collected at tuberculosis diagnosis.

The CDR3 nucleotides are TGTGCCAGCAGCTTAGGGAGCGGGGCTAAAAGCACAGATACGCAGTATTTT. It yields the protein CASSLGSGAKSTDTQYF. The chain is built from TRBV7-3 and TRBJ2-3; 7 positions match TRBD2. CDR3 size: 17 residues. The germline V gene encodes CDR1 SGHTA and CDR2 FQGTGA. V trimming: 2 bases; J trimming: 0 bases; junction bases outside the gene matches: 8.